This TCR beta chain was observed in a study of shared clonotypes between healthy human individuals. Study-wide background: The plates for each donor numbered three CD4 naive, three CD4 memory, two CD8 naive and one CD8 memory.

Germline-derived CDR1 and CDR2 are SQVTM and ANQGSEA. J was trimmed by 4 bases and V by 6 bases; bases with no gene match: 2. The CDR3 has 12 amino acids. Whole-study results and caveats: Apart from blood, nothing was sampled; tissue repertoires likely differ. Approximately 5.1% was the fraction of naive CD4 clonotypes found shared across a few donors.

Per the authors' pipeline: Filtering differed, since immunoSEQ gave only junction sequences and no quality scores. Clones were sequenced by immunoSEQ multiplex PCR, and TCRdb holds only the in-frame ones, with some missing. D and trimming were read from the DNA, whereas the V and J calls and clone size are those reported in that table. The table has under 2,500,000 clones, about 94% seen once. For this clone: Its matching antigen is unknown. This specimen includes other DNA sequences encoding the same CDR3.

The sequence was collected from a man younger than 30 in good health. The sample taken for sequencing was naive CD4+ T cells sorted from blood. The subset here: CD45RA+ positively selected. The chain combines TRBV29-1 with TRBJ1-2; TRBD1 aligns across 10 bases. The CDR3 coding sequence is TGCAGCGTGGGACAGGGGAGCTATGGCTACACCTTC. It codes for CSVGQGSYGYTF.